The 30 T cell receptor beta chains listed next were all sequenced from one sample in a study of T cell clonality in common variable immunodeficiency. Sequencing used immunoSEQ multiplex PCR; TCRdb keeps in-frame clones, though not all of them. Observed are some 50,000 clones, no singletons, with the top ten taking under 2%. The sequencing sample was made of peripheral blood mononuclear cells. These TCRs come from a person aged 18 to 70 in good health.

This clone showed up many times. The read halts 3 residues ahead of the CDR3 end, with the missing end drawn from the germline J gene. The rearrangement joins TRBV19 to TRBJ2-3, with a weak D call TRBD1 (6 bases). This CDR3 region has 16 residues. In germline, CDR1 is LNHDA, CDR2 SQIVND (reference sequence). Deletions cut 7 bases from V and 1 base from J, with 18 bases between. CDR3 region: CASNPNPGDRTDTQYF. CDR3 bases read: TGTGCCAGTAACCCAAACCCAGGGGACCGCACAGATACG.

This clone was seen at least ten times. The read falls 3 residues short of the CDR3 end, and the missing part is taken from the germline J gene. This sequence joins TRBV12-5 and TRBJ2-7, with 7 bases that match TRBD1. The CDR3 loop spans 14 amino acids. From germline, CDR1 is LGHNT and CDR2 FRNRAP. Trimming cost V 5 bases and J 1 base; bases outside gene matches: 5. The CDR3 loop reads CASGHRTGSYEQYF. CDR3 DNA, as far as it was read: TGTGCTAGTGGTCATCGGACAGGATCCTACGAG.

This clone was observed many times. The CDR3 end is not reached by the read, which stops 3 residues before it; the germline J gene fills it in. The chain combines TRBV5-6 with TRBJ1-1; 7 bases fit TRBD1. Trimming removed 4 bases from V and 6 bases from J; junction bases left unmatched: 9. Germline CDR1 SGHDT, CDR2 YYEEEE. The CDR3 covers 14 residues. CDR3 region: CASSIQGWYAEAFF. The CDR3 bases that were read are TGTGCCAGCAGCATACAGGGGTGGTATGCTGAA.

In its sample, this clone was seen many times. The read stops 3 residues short of the end of the CDR3; the missing end is completed from the germline J gene. The chain has TRBV12-3 or TRBV12-4 and TRBJ2-7, with 9 nucleotides matching TRBD2. There are 15 residues in the CDR3. V trimming: 6 bases; J trimming: 2 bases; junction bases outside the gene matches: 8. The covered CDR3 bases are TGTGCCAGCAGCCCCCTAGCGGGGAAAACCTACGAG. It yields the protein CASSPLAGKTYE. Given in full, the CDR3 is CASSPLAGKTYEQYF.

This clone was counted many times. Read sequence stops 3 residues before the CDR3 end, and the germline J gene provides the missing end. V and J are TRBV6-2 or TRBV6-3 and TRBJ2-7, with D maybe TRBD2 (5 bases). Germline-derived CDR1 and CDR2 are MNHEY and SVGEGT. This CDR3 has 16 amino acids. The V and J ends lost 4 bases and 0 bases respectively, with 16 bases between them. CDR3 bases read: TGTGCCAGCAGTTCCCATCTCGCGGGTCACTCCTACGAG. It is translated as CASSSHLAGHSYE. The whole CDR3 sequence reads CASSSHLAGHSYEQYF.

This clone was seen ten or more times. The CDR3 goes on 3 residues after the read ends, and that part is filled in from the germline J gene. This chain uses TRBV20-1 with TRBJ2-3; 9 nucleotides agree with TRBD2. This CDR3 has 16 amino acids. The V and J ends lost 7 bases and 2 bases, in that order; junction bases with no gene match: 13. The germline V gene encodes CDR1 DFQATT and CDR2 SNEGSKA (reference sequence). The sequenced CDR3 bases are TGCAGTGTCCGATTGAGCGGGGGGACCTACACAGATACG. Translated: CSVRLSGGTYTDT. The full CDR3 is CSVRLSGGTYTDTQYF.

This clone was seen many times. The read falls 3 residues short of the CDR3 end, and the missing part is taken from the germline J gene. Other DNA sequences of this sample code for an identical CDR3. The chain recombines TRBV5-1 with TRBJ2-1; D possibly corresponds to TRBD1 (6 bases). CDR3 size: 12 residues. The germline V gene encodes CDR1 SGHRS and CDR2 YFSETQ. Trimming removed 0 bases from V and 8 bases from J, with 6 bases in between. The CDR3 loop reads CASSLDRDEQFF. The part of the CDR3 DNA that was read is TGCGCCAGCAGCTTGGACAGGGATGAG.

This clone has more than one count but fewer than ten. Read sequence stops 3 residues before the CDR3 end, and the germline J gene provides the missing end. The chain joins TRBV6-2 or TRBV6-3 to TRBJ1-2; the D is unclear. The CDR3 is 14 amino acids. CDR1 and CDR2 (germline): MNHEY, SVGEGT. CDR3 bases read: TGTGCCAGCAGCACTAGCGGGCCCTACAATGAC. It yields the protein CASSTSGPYND. The entire CDR3 protein is CASSTSGPYNDYTF.

This clone was detected many times. The read comes to an end 3 residues before the CDR3 does, leaving the germline J gene to fill in the end. The rearrangement joins TRBV6-1 to TRBJ1-2; perhaps TRBD1 as D (6 bases). This CDR3 has 14 residues. Germline V gives CDR1 MNHNS, CDR2 SASEGT. Trimming stripped 3 bases from V and 7 bases from J, with 15 bases between. This CDR3 is CASSDHRGGRGYTF. The sequenced part of the CDR3 DNA is TGTGCCAGCAGTGATCATCGAGGGGGTCGTGGC.

This clone was counted many times. The read gets to within 3 residues of the CDR3 end, and the germline J gene fills in the rest. This chain joins TRBV5-1 and TRBJ2-3, with 7 bases that match TRBD2. V trimming: 4 bases; J trimming: 2 bases; junction bases outside the gene matches: 7. CDR1 and CDR2 from the germline V gene are SGHRS and YFSETQ. The CDR3 length is 15 residues. Incomplete CDR3 DNA: TGCGCCAGCAGCCGGGACTACTCATCCACAGATACG. Amino acids: CASSRDYSSTDT. From start to end, the CDR3 is CASSRDYSSTDTQYF.

This clone occurred a few times. The read finishes 3 residues shy of the CDR3 end, and the germline J gene is used to complete it. The gene calls are TRBV6-2 or TRBV6-3 and TRBJ1-4; TRBD1 agrees at 9 bases. Germline V gene sequence: CDR1 MNHEY, CDR2 SVGEGT. The CDR3 sequence is 13 residues long. The CDR3: CANAQGANSPLFF. CDR3 bases read: TGTGCCAACGCACAGGGGGCAAATTCACCA.

This clone was found many times. With the read ending 3 residues before the CDR3 end, the germline J gene is used to fill in that end. The chain is built from TRBV7-3 and TRBJ2-7, with 8 bases that match TRBD2. Trimming cost V 3 bases and J 2 bases; bases outside gene matches: 6. The CDR3 runs 15 residues. CDR1 is SGHTA, CDR2 FQGTGA, per germline. The CDR3 DNA, read in part, is TGTGCCAGCAGCTTCCTTCCGGGACTAGCCTACGAG. It is translated as CASSFLPGLAYE. The complete CDR3 sequence is CASSFLPGLAYEQYF.

This clone was seen many times. The CDR3 extends 3 residues past the end of the read, so its final part is completed from the germline J gene. This chain uses TRBV7-2 with TRBJ2-7; D may correspond to TRBD1 or TRBD2 (5 bases each). The CDR3 extends over 14 amino acids. V gave up 1 base and J gave up 6 bases, with 13 bases separating them. CDR1 and CDR2 (germline): SGHTA, FQGNSA. CDR3 in amino acids: CASSLVPQGAEQYF. CDR3 bases read: TGTGCCAGCAGCTTAGTCCCGCAGGGAGCCGAG.

This clone was observed at least ten times. Read sequence stops 3 residues before the CDR3 end, and the germline J gene provides the missing end. J is TRBJ2-7 and V is TRBV6-2 or TRBV6-3; tentatively, D is TRBD1 (5 bases). The CDR3 runs 14 residues. Germline lookup yields CDR1 MNHEY and CDR2 SVGEGT. Trimming cost V 6 bases and J 2 bases, with 14 bases left between them. The CDR3 loop is CASRGRGPPYEQYF. CDR3 bases read: TGTGCCAGCAGGGGTAGGGGCCCCCCCTACGAG.

This clone has a count of ten or more. CDR3 sequence: CASSQSGTYYEQYF. CDR3 DNA (partial): TGTGCCAGCAGTCAGAGCGGGACCTACTACGAG. V and J are TRBV7-2 and TRBJ2-7; 7 bases match TRBD2. Coverage ceases 3 residues before the CDR3 finishes, and the germline J gene fills in the end. This CDR3 has 14 residues. J was trimmed by 3 bases and V by 6 bases; bases with no gene match: 8. Germline-derived CDR1 and CDR2 are SGHTA and FQGNSA.

This clone was found many times. Coverage ceases 3 residues before the CDR3 finishes, and the germline J gene fills in the end. The J gene is TRBJ1-6, the V gene TRBV6-2 or TRBV6-3; D is possibly TRBD1 (6 bases). The ends were cut back, 4 bases at V and 5 bases at J, with 12 bases in the middle. This CDR3 has 15 residues. Germline lookup yields CDR1 MNHEY and CDR2 SVGEGT. Partial CDR3 DNA: TGTGCCAGCAGTTCCGGACAGTCCGATAATTCACCC. Translated: CASSSGQSDNSP. The complete CDR3 sequence is CASSSGQSDNSPLHF.

Many counts were recorded for this clone. The CDR3 end is not reached by the read, which stops 3 residues before it; the germline J gene fills it in. The V gene is TRBV20-1, the J gene TRBJ2-3; 8 bases line up with TRBD2. The germline V gene has CDR1 DFQATT and CDR2 SNEGSKA (reference sequence). With V trimmed by 0 bases and J by 3 bases, 11 bases remained unmatched. The CDR3 runs 17 residues. The CDR3 DNA, read in part, is TGCAGTGCTAGAGATGCTTCGGGACTAGTTAGAACAGATACG. Amino acids: CSARDASGLVRTDT. The entire CDR3 is CSARDASGLVRTDTQYF.

This clone was recorded at least ten times. With the read ending 3 residues before the CDR3 end, the germline J gene is used to fill in that end. The rearrangement uses TRBV20-1 and TRBJ1-1; 9 bases are a match to TRBD1. The V gene end was trimmed by 3 bases and the J gene end by 4 bases; junction bases not matched to a gene: 6. The CDR3 length is 14 residues. The germline V gene has CDR1 DFQATT and CDR2 SNEGSKA (reference sequence). CDR3 DNA, as far as it was read: TGCAGTGCTAGCCCGGGACAGGGTATCACTGAA. It encodes CSASPGQGITE. The CDR3, in full, reads CSASPGQGITEAFF.

In the case of this clone: The read terminates 3 residues before the CDR3 end, so the remaining end is supplied by the germline J gene. The V gene is TRBV5-5, the J gene TRBJ2-3, with D perhaps matching TRBD1 (6 bases). The CDR3 is 15 residues long. The V gene's germline CDR1 is SGHKS and CDR2 YYEKEE (reference sequence). Here the CDR3 reads CASSGTGWGKETQYF. Partial CDR3 DNA: TGTGCCAGCAGCGGAACAGGGTGGGGAAAAGAGACG.

This clone appeared many times. The missing CDR3 end, 3 residues past where the read stops, is filled in from the germline J gene. The chain carries TRBV7-2 and TRBJ1-2; D gene unclear. This CDR3 comprises 14 residues. From germline, CDR1 is SGHTA and CDR2 FQGNSA. Trimming cost V 3 bases and J 4 bases, with 12 bases left between them. CDR3 region: CASSFPSLSYGYTF. CDR3 bases read: TGTGCCAGCAGCTTCCCGAGCCTCTCCTATGGC.

This clone showed up many times. With the read ending 3 residues before the CDR3 end, the germline J gene is used to fill in that end. V gene TRBV10-1 combines with J gene TRBJ2-1; D may be TRBD1 (5 bases). This CDR3 contains 13 residues. V was shortened by 5 bases and J by 8 bases, with 13 bases between the two germline ends. Per the germline V gene, CDR1 is WNHNN and CDR2 is SYGVQD (reference sequence). CDR3 sequence reads: CASSLSGIDEQFF. CDR3 DNA (partial): TGCGCCAGCAGTCTGTCAGGGATTGATGAG.

This clone was counted many times. The read gets to within 3 residues of the CDR3 end, and the germline J gene fills in the rest. This chain links TRBV7-3 with TRBJ2-3, with TRBD2 matching over 9 bases. The CDR3 contains 15 residues. The germline CDR1 and CDR2 sequences are SGHTA and FQGTGA. The junction had 7 bases not matched to a gene; V was cut back by 5 bases and J by 4 bases. CDR3 DNA, as far as it was read: TGTGCCAGCAGCAGACAGTTAGCGGGAGCAGATACG. Translation: CASSRQLAGADT. In full, the CDR3 reads CASSRQLAGADTQYF.

Details on this clone: Coverage ceases 3 residues before the CDR3 finishes, and the germline J gene fills in the end. The J gene is TRBJ2-1, the V gene TRBV5-6; TRBD1 aligns across 7 bases. The germline CDR1 and CDR2 sequences are SGHDT and YYEEEE. The CDR3 totals 15 residues. Trimming cost V 1 base and J 5 bases; bases outside gene matches: 6. CDR3 in amino acids: CASSLRQGYDNEQFF. The CDR3 DNA, read in part, is TGTGCCAGCAGCTTGCGACAGGGTTATGACAATGAG.

This clone was observed at least ten times. The read gets to within 3 residues of the CDR3 end, and the germline J gene fills in the rest. This chain connects TRBV7-3 to TRBJ2-1, with 13 bases identical to TRBD2. In germline, CDR1 is SGHTA, CDR2 FQGTGA. With 2 bases clipped from V and 8 bases from J, the junction kept 3 bases outside the gene matches. This CDR3 has 15 amino acids. This CDR3 is CASSLGTSGTYEQFF. The sequenced CDR3 bases are TGTGCCAGCAGCTTAGGGACTAGCGGGACTTATGAG.

This clone was recorded many times. The read finishes 3 residues shy of the CDR3 end, and the germline J gene is used to complete it. This sequence joins TRBV5-1 and TRBJ2-2; D is uncertain. The CDR3 is 13 residues long. Germline V gives CDR1 SGHRS, CDR2 YFSETQ. The sequenced part of the CDR3 DNA is TGCGCCAGCAGCTTGGGAACTAATGAAAAG. It is translated as CASSLGTNEK. The complete CDR3 protein is CASSLGTNEKLFF.

This clone was counted between two and nine times. Coverage ceases 3 residues before the CDR3 finishes, and the germline J gene fills in the end. The J gene is TRBJ2-3, the V gene TRBV18; D is unclear. Germline V lookup: CDR1 KGHSH, CDR2 LQKENI. The CDR3 loop spans 11 amino acids. CDR3 DNA (partial): TGTGCCAGCTCAATAGAAGAGACG. Its protein is CASSIEET. The full-length CDR3 reads as CASSIEETQYF.

With respect to this clone: The identical CDR3 is also encoded by other nucleotide sequences in the sample. CDR3 sequence reads: CASSLRNSPLHF. Partial CDR3 DNA: TGTGCCAGCAGCTTAAGGAATTCACCC. The chain employs TRBV7-9 and TRBJ1-6; no clear D. Read sequence stops 3 residues before the CDR3 end, and the germline J gene provides the missing end. Per the germline V gene, CDR1 is SEHNR and CDR2 is FQNEAQ (reference sequence). V shed 2 bases and J shed 7 bases, with 3 bases lying between them. The CDR3 is 12 amino acids. The whole variable domain, filled in from reference TRBV7-9 and TRBJ1-6, reads DTGVSQNPRHKITKRGQNVTFRCDPISEHNRLYWYRQTLGQGPEFLTYFQNEAQLEKSRLLSDRFSAERPKGSFSTLEIQRTEQGDSAMYLCASSLRNSPLHFGNGTRLTVT.

This clone has a count of ten or more. The CDR3 end is not reached by the read, which stops 3 residues before it; the germline J gene fills it in. The chain couples TRBV5-4 to TRBJ1-2; D perhaps matches TRBD1 (5 bases). V was shortened by 4 bases and J by 3 bases, with 13 bases between the two germline ends. This CDR3 has 14 residues. The germline V gene encodes CDR1 SGHNT and CDR2 YYREEE (reference sequence). CDR3 DNA, as far as it was read: TGTGCCAGCAGCGGTTTCCGAGGGGACTATGGC. Encoded protein: CASSGFRGDYG. The full CDR3 protein reads CASSGFRGDYGYTF.

Ten or more counts support this clone. One junction end does not reproduce the germline sequence, and a read error may be involved. With the read ending 3 residues before the CDR3 end, the germline J gene is used to fill in that end. The chain joins TRBV4-2 to TRBJ2-1, with 8 nucleotides matching TRBD2. This CDR3 region has 18 residues. In germline, CDR1 is LGHNA, CDR2 YNFKEQ. Incomplete CDR3 DNA: TGCGCCAGCAGCCAAGAGGGGTTTGGGAGCGGGGGTGGGAGTGAG. Residues: CASSQEGFGSGGGSE. The full CDR3 protein reads CASSQEGFGSGGGSEQFF.

This clone was counted many times. Read sequence stops 3 residues before the CDR3 end, and the germline J gene provides the missing end. The rearrangement uses TRBV4-2 and TRBJ2-2; D perhaps matches TRBD1 (5 bases). Trimming stripped 4 bases from V and 6 bases from J, with 24 bases between. Germline CDR1 is LGHNA and CDR2 is YNFKEQ. The CDR3 consists of 18 residues. Partial CDR3 DNA: TGTGCCAGCAGCCCACGCGGTCGGGCCAGGGAAGCTTCCGGGGAG. This gives the protein CASSPRGRAREASGE. The entire CDR3 sequence reads CASSPRGRAREASGELFF.